This entry concerns a single T cell receptor (beta chain). The sample comes from a study of shared clonotypes between healthy human individuals. CDR1 is SEHNR and CDR2 is FQNEAQ in the germline V gene (reference sequence). The J segment lost 4 bases and the V segment lost 5 bases, leaving 8 bases of the junction unmatched. This CDR3 spans 16 amino acids. Data came from immunoSEQ multiplex PCR; TCRdb stores just in-frame clones and leaves some out. The sample lists about 110,000 clones; more than 65% were seen once. V and J are TRBV7-9 and TRBJ2-1; 10 nucleotides agree with TRBD2. The sample comprised memory CD8+ T cells sorted from blood. Subset meaning: CD45RO+ cells pooled with CCR7-negative TemRA cells. The sequence came from a woman aged 25 to 45 in good health. The CDR3 protein is CASSLGLAEIYNEQFF. The CDR3 DNA reads TGTGCCAGCAGCCTCGGACTAGCGGAGATATACAATGAGCAGTTCTTC.